The 3 T cell receptor beta chains below come from one sample, sequenced in a study of cytomegalovirus exposure and HLA in healthy donors. Amplification used 60 Vbeta primers and 13 Jbeta primers. TCRdb's table, derived via immunoSEQ multiplex PCR, lists solely in-frame clones and lacks some. The sample features around 130,000 clones, with roughly 1.6% in its top ten. Sequencing was performed on PBMCs. The receptors were gathered from a woman in her forties in good health and CMV-seronegative.

This sequence joins TRBV7-2 and TRBJ1-1; 7 positions match TRBD1. The V segment lost 6 bases and the J segment 2 bases; nucleotides outside the gene matches: 6. This CDR3 is 14 amino acids long. Germline V gene data show CDR1 as SGHTA and CDR2 as FQGNSA. CDR3: CASRPRGANTEAFF. CDR3 nucleotides: TGTGCCAGCAGGCCCAGGGGGGCCAACACTGAAGCTTTCTTT.

This rearrangement joins TRBV7-9 to TRBJ1-1; a weak D match, TRBD1 (5 bases). Germline V gene data show CDR1 as SEHNR and CDR2 as FQNEAQ (reference sequence). Trimming pared 3 bases from V and 5 bases from J, leaving 13 bases between. The CDR3 loop spans 14 amino acids. The CDR3, as DNA: TGTGCCAGCAGCTTCTCAGGGCTGGGGACTGAAGCTTTCTTT. Its protein is CASSFSGLGTEAFF.

The chain uses TRBV5-1 and TRBJ2-6; D perhaps matches TRBD1 (5 bases). The V gene lost 4 bases and the J gene lost 0 bases, with 5 bases spanning the gap. Per germline, CDR1 SGHRS and CDR2 YFSETQ. This CDR3 contains 14 residues. CDR3 in amino acids: CASSGHSGANVLTF. CDR3 in DNA: TGCGCCAGCAGCGGACACTCTGGGGCCAACGTCCTGACTTTC.